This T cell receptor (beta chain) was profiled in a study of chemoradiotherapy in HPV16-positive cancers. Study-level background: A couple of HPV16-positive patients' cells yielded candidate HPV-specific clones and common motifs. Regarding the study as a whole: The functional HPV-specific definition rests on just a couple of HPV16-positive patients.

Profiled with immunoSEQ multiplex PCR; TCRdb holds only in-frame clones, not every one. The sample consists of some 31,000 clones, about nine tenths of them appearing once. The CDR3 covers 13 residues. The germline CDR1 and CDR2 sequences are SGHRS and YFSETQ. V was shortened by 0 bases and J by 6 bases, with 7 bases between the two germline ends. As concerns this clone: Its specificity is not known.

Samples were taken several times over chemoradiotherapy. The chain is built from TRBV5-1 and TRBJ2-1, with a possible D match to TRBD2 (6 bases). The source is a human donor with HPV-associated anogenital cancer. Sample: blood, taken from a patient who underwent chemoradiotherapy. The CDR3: CASSLGTTNEQFF. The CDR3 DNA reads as TGCGCCAGCAGCTTGGGGACTACCAATGAGCAGTTCTTC.